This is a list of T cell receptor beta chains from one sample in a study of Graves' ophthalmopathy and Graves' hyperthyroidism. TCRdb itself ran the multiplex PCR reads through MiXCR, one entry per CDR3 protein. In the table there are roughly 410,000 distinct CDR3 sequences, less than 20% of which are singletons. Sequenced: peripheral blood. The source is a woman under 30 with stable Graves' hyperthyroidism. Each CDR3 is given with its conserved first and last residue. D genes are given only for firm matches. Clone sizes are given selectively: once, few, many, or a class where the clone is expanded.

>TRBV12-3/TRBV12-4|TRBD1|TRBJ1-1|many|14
CASSITQGGTEAFF
TGTGCCAGCAGTATCACGCAGGGGGGCACTGAAGCTTTCTTT
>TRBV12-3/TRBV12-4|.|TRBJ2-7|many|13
CASSGQGGNEQYF
TGTGCCAGCAGTGGACAGGGAGGGAACGAGCAGTACTTC
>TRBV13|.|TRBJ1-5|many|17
CASSLTAGGGSNQPQHF
TGTGCCAGCAGCTTAACTGCGGGGGGGGGCAGCAATCAGCCCCAGCATTTT
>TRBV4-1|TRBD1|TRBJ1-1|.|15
CASSHVGQLNTEAFF
TGCGCCAGCAGCCACGTGGGACAGTTAAACACTGAAGCTTTCTTT
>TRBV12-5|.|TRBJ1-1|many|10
CASGLPLAFF
TGTGCTAGTGGTTTGCCGTTAGCTTTCTTT
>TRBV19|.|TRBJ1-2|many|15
CASSIGPGTNYGYTF
TGTGCCAGTAGTATCGGCCCGGGGACTAACTATGGCTACACCTTC
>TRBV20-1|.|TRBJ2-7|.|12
CSATWLAGEQYF
TGCAGTGCTACATGGCTAGCAGGCGAGCAGTACTTC
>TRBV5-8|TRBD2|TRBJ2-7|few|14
CASSLGGGPHEQYF
TGTGCCAGCAGCTTGGGCGGGGGGCCCCACGAGCAGTACTTC
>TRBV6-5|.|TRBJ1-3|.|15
CASSSVPQAGNTIYF
TGTGCCAGCAGTTCCGTACCGCAAGCTGGAAACACCATATATTTT
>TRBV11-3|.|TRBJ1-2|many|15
CASSLAGREDYGYTF
TGTGCCAGCAGCTTAGCAGGCAGGGAGGATTATGGCTACACCTTC
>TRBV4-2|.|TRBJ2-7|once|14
CASSQGSRLYEPYF
TGTGCCAGCAGCCAAGGAAGCCGACTCTACGAGCCGTACTTC
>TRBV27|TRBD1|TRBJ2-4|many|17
CASSLLGQGQAKNIQYF
TGTGCCAGCAGTTTATTGGGACAGGGTCAAGCCAAAAACATTCAGTACTTC
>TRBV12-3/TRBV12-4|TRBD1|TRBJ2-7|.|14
CASSPGTGKGEQYF
TGTGCCAGCAGTCCCGGGACAGGGAAAGGCGAGCAGTACTTC
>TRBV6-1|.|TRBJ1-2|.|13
CASRFGAYYGYTF
TGTGCCAGCAGGTTTGGGGCCTACTATGGCTACACCTTC
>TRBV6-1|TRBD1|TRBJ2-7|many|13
CASKHGQVAEQYF
TGTGCCAGCAAACATGGACAGGTCGCCGAGCAGTACTTC
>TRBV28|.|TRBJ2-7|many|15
CASTLTGQRSYEQYF
TGTGCCAGCACCCTAACCGGACAGCGATCCTACGAGCAGTACTTC
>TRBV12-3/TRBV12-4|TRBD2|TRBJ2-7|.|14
CASSLSSGDYEQYF
TGTGCCAGCAGTTTGTCTAGCGGTGACTACGAGCAGTACTTC
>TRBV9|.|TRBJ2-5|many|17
CASSVVRGGAAKETQYF
TGTGCCAGCAGCGTAGTGAGAGGAGGGGCAGCTAAAGAGACCCAGTACTTC
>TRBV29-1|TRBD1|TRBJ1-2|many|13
CSASDRAPYGYTF
TGCAGCGCCTCGGACAGGGCCCCCTATGGCTACACCTTC
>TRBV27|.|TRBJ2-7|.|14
CASRMTLTTYEQYF
TGTGCCAGCAGAATGACTCTTACTACCTACGAGCAGTACTTC
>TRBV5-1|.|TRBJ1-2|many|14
CASSLDGAGYGYTF
TGCGCCAGCAGCTTGGACGGGGCTGGCTATGGCTACACCTTC
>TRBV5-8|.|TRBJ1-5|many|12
CASSHLGQPQHF
TGTGCCAGCAGCCATCTGGGTCAGCCCCAGCATTTT
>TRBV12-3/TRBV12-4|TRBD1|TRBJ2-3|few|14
CASRWTGLTDTQYF
TGTGCCAGCAGATGGACAGGGCTCACAGATACGCAGTATTTT
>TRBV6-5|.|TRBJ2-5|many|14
CASSYGGNQETQYF
TGTGCCAGCAGTTACGGGGGGAACCAAGAGACCCAGTACTTC
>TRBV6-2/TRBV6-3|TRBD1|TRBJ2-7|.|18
CASSPSFRTGGFSYEQYF
TGTGCCAGCAGTCCCTCTTTTAGGACAGGGGGATTCTCCTACGAGCAGTACTTC
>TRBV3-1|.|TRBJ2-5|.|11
CASKLVETQYF
TGTGCCAGCAAACTTGTGGAGACCCAGTACTTC
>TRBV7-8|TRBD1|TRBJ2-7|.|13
CASSYRGRHEQYF
TGTGCCAGCAGCTACAGGGGGCGACACGAGCAGTACTTC
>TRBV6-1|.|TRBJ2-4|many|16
CASSEARALAKNIQYF
TGTGCCAGCAGTGAGGCCAGGGCCTTAGCCAAAAACATTCAGTACTTC
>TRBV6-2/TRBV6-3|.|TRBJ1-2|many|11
CASLDQGGYTF
TGTGCCAGCTTGGATCAAGGCGGCTACACCTTC
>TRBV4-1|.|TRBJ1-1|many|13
CASSQGREDEAFF
TGCGCCAGCAGCCAAGGGAGGGAGGATGAAGCTTTCTTT
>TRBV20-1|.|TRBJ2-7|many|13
CSATRTNSYEQYF
TGCAGTGCGACAAGGACTAATTCCTACGAGCAGTACTTC
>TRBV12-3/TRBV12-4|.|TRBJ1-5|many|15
CASSPSRVRNQPQHF
TGTGCCAGCAGTCCATCCAGGGTGCGGAATCAGCCCCAGCATTTT
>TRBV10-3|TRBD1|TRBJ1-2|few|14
CAISTGQGNYGYTF
TGTGCCATCAGTACCGGACAGGGTAACTATGGCTACACCTTC